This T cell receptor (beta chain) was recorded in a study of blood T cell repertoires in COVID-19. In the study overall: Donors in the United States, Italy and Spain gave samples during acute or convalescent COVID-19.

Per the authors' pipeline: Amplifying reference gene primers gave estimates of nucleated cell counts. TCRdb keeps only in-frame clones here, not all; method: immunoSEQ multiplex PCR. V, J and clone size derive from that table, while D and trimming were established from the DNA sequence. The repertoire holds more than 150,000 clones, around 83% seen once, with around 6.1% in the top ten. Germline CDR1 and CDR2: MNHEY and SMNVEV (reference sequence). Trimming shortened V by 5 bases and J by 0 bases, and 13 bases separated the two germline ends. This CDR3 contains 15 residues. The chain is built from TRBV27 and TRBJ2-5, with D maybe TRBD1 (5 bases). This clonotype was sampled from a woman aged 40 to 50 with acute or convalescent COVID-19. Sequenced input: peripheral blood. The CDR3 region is CASSPPTANQETQYF. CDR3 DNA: TGTGCCAGCAGTCCACCGACAGCGAACCAAGAGACCCAGTACTTC.